Listed here is a single T cell receptor beta chain. What it recognizes is unknown. A much larger clone differs by one base, so this may be a read error. TCR beta cDNA came from about 0.45 ug total RNA, primed with a constant-region primer. Construction of TCR beta libraries relied on three successive nested multiplex PCR rounds employing slightly modified ARM-PCR. TRBV1-TRBV30 forward primers and a C-beta reverse primer were used in the first two PCR rounds, which each ran for about 9 cycles. TCRdb reanalysed the multiplex PCR reads using MiXCR and keeps one entry per CDR3 protein. The table has about 320,000 distinct CDR3 sequences, less than 75% seen once. The CDR3 is 13 amino acids. Germline DNA was also extracted, while the blood RNA originated from unsorted whole blood. The sample is drawn from a study of tumor-infiltrating lymphocytes in primary liver carcinoma. Study details: Patients underwent resection of primary liver carcinoma.

Study observations and caveats: For tumor-adjacent and tumor-blood pairs, overlap was less than that seen for tumor region pairs.

The chain links TRBV12-3 or TRBV12-4 to TRBJ2-3; 7 positions match TRBD1. This TCR came from a man between 40 and 49 years old with primary liver carcinoma and hepatitis B virus infection. The sequencing sample was made of peripheral blood. The CDR3 is CASRGDSTYTQYF. CDR3 nucleotide sequence: TGTGCCAGCAGAGGGGACAGCACATATACGCAGTATTTT.